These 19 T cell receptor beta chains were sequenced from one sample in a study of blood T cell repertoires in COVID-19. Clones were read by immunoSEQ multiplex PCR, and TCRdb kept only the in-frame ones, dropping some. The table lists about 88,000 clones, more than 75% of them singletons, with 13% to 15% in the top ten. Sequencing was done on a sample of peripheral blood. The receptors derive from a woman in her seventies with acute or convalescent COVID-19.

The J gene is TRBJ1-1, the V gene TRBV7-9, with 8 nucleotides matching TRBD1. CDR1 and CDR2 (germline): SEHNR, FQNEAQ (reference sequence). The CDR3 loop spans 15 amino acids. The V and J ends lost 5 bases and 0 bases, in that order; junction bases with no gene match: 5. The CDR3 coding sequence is TGTGCCAGCAGCGGACGACAGGGGTTGAACACTGAAGCTTTCTTT. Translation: CASSGRQGLNTEAFF.

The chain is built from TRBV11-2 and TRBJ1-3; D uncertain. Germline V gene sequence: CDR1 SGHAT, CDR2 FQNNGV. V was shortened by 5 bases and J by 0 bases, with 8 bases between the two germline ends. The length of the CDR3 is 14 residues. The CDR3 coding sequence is TGTGCCAGCAGCCCGACTTACTCTGGAAACACCATATATTTT. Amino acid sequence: CASSPTYSGNTIYF.

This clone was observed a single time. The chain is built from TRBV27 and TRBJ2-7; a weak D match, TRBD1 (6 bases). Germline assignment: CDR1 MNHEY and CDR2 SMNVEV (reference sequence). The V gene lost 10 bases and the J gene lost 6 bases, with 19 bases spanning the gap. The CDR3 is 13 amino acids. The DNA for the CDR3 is TGTGCCACCAGGGGTACTGCGAGGAGCGAGCAGTACGTC. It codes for CATRGTARSEQYV.

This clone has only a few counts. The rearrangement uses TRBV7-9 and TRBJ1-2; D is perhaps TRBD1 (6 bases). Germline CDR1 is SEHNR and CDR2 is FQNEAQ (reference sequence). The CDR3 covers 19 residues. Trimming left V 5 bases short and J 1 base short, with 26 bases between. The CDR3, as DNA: TGTGCCAGCAGCCGCTCCCCCGCCTTAAGACAGGACCATAACTATGGCTACACCTTC. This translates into CASSRSPALRQDHNYGYTF.

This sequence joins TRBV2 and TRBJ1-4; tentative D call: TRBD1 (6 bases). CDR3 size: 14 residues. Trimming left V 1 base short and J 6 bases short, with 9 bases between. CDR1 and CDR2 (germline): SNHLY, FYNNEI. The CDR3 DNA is TGTGCCAGCAGTGAAGTACAGGGAGATGAAAAACTGTTTTTT. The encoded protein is CASSEVQGDEKLFF.

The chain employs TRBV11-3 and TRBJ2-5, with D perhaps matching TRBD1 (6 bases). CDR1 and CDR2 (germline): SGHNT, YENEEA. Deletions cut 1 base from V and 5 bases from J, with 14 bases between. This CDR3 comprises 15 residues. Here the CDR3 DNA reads TGTGCCAGCAGCTTAGTTCCAGGGGCCCTGGAGACCCAGTACTTC. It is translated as CASSLVPGALETQYF.

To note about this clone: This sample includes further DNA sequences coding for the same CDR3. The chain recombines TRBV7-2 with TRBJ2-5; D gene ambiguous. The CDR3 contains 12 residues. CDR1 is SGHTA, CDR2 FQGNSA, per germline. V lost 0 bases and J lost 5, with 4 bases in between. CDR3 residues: CASSLARETQYF. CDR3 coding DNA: TGTGCCAGCAGCTTAGCGCGGGAGACCCAGTACTTC.

CDR3 region: CASSMDGKGNTIYF. The CDR3 coding sequence is TGTGCCAGCAGCATGGACGGGAAGGGAAACACCATATATTTT. The rearrangement links TRBV5-6 to TRBJ1-3; D unresolved. V was clipped by 4 bases and J by 4 bases, with 12 bases between them. The CDR3 length is 14 residues. Per the germline V gene, CDR1 is SGHDT and CDR2 is YYEEEE. The variable domain in full, with the rest retrieved from reference TRBV5-6 and TRBJ1-3, is DAGVTQSPTHLIKTRGQQVTLRCSPKSGHDTVSWYQQALGQGPQFIFQYYEEEERQRGNFPDRFSGHQFPNYSSELNVNALLLGDSALYLCASSMDGKGNTIYFGEGSWLTVV.

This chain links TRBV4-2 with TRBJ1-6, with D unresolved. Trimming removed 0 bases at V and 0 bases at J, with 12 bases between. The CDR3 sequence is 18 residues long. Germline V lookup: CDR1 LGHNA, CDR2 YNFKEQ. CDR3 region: CASSQESRPSSYNSPLHF. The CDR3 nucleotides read TGTGCCAGCAGCCAAGAGAGCAGGCCGAGCTCCTATAATTCACCCCTCCACTTT.

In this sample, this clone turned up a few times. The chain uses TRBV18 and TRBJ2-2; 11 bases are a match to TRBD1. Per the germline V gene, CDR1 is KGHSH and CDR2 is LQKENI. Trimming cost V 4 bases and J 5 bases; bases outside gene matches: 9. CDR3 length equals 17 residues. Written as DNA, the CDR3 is TGTGCCAGCTCACGAGCGGGACAGGGGGAACGGACCGGGGAGCTGTTTTTT. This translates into CASSRAGQGERTGELFF.

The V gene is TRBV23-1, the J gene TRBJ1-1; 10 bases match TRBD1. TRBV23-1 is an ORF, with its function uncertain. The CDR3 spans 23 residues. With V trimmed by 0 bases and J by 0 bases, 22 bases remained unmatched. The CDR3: CASSQSDPGQGCFRPLMNTEAFF. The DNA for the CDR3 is TGCGCCAGCAGTCAATCAGATCCGGGACAGGGGTGTTTTAGGCCGCTAATGAACACTGAAGCTTTCTTT.

This CDR3 is CASSFNNEQFF. CDR3 DNA sequence: TGCGCCAGCAGCTTTAACAATGAGCAGTTCTTC. The chain is built from TRBV5-1 and TRBJ2-1, with D unclear. The CDR3 sequence is 11 residues long. CDR1 and CDR2 from the germline V gene are SGHRS and YFSETQ. V gave up 2 bases and J gave up 5 bases, with 2 bases separating them. Complete variable domain (other parts from reference TRBV5-1 and TRBJ2-1): KAGVTQTPRYLIKTRGQQVTLSCSPISGHRSVSWYQQTPGQGLQFLFEYFSETQRNKGNFPGRFSGRQFSNSRSEMNVSTLELGDSALYLCASSFNNEQFFGPGTRLTVL.

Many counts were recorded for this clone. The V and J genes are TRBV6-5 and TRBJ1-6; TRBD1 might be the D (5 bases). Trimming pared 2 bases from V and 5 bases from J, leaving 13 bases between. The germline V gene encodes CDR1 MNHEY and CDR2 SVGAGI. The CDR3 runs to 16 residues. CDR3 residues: CASSYGGFPNNSPLHF. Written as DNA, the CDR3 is TGTGCCAGCAGTTACGGGGGGTTTCCCAATAATTCACCCCTCCACTTT.

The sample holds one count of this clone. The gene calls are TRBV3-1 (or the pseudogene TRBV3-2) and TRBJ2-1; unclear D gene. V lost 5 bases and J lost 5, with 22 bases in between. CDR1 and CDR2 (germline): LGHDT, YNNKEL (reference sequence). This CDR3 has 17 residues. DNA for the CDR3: TGTGCCAGCAGCTGGTCGGGTCCCTTCCATTCCGACAATGAGCAGTTCTTC. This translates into CASSWSGPFHSDNEQFF.

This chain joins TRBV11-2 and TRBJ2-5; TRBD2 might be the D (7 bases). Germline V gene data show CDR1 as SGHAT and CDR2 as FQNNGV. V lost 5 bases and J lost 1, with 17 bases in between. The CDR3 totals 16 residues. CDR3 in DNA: TGTGCCAGCAGCCTTCTGGGGGGGGCTGCCCAAGAGACCCAGTACTTC. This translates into CASSLLGGAAQETQYF.

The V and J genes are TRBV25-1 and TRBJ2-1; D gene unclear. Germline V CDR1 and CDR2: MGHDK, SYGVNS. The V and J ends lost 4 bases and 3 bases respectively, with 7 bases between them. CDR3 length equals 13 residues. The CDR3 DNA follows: TGTGCCAGCAGTGGTCAGAACTACAATGAGCAGTTCTTC. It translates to CASSGQNYNEQFF.

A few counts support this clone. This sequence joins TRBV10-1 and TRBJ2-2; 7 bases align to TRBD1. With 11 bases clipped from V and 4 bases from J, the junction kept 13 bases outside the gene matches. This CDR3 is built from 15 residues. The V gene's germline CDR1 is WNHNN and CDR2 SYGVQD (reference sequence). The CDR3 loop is CASSTGSGGTGELFF. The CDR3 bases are TGCGCCTCCTCGACCGGGTCAGGGGGCACCGGGGAGCTGTTTTTT.

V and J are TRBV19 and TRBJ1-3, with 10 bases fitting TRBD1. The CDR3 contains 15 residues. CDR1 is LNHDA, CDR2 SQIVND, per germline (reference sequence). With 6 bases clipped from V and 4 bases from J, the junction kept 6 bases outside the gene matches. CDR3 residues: CASSGTGEGGNTIYF. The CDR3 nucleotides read TGTGCCAGTAGCGGGACAGGGGAAGGAGGAAACACCATATATTTT.

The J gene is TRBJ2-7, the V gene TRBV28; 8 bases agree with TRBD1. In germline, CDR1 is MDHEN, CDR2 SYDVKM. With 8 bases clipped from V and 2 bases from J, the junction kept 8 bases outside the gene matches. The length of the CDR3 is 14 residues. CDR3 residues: CASAGTGGAYEQYV. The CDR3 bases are TGTGCCAGCGCCGGGACAGGTGGGGCCTACGAGCAGTACGTC.